This T cell receptor beta chain was profiled in a study of a mutant IDH1 vaccine in newly diagnosed glioma. Study details: The initiation of vaccination occurred 4-6 weeks after radiotherapy alone, or with temozolomide cycles. Prior therapy was radiotherapy, temozolomide, or both; most received both.

Clones were read by immunoSEQ multiplex PCR, and TCRdb kept only the in-frame ones, dropping some. The sample holds 20,000 to 25,000 clones, 89% seen once. The CDR3 is 16 residues long. With 5 bases removed from V and 2 bases from J, the gap between germline ends came to 19 bases. Germline V gene lookup returns CDR1 SGHTA and CDR2 FQGNSA. Time point defined: week 11, during vaccination. Doses comprised 300 ug of mutant IDH1 20-mer peptide each, plus topical imiquimod. A note on this clone: Its matching antigen is unknown.

Broader study findings: It seemed that pseudoprogression was not linked to changes in the top peripheral T cell clonotypes.

The sequencing used PBMCs, collected from a glioma patient whose treatment included an IDH1 peptide vaccine. The receptor comes from a woman aged 40 to 50 with glioma. This rearrangement joins TRBV7-2 to TRBJ2-7; the D gene is possibly TRBD2 (5 bases). DNA for the CDR3: TGTGCCAGCAGCACCACCCCCCGGAGGTTCCCCTACGAGCAGTACTTC. Amino acid sequence: CASSTTPRRFPYEQYF.